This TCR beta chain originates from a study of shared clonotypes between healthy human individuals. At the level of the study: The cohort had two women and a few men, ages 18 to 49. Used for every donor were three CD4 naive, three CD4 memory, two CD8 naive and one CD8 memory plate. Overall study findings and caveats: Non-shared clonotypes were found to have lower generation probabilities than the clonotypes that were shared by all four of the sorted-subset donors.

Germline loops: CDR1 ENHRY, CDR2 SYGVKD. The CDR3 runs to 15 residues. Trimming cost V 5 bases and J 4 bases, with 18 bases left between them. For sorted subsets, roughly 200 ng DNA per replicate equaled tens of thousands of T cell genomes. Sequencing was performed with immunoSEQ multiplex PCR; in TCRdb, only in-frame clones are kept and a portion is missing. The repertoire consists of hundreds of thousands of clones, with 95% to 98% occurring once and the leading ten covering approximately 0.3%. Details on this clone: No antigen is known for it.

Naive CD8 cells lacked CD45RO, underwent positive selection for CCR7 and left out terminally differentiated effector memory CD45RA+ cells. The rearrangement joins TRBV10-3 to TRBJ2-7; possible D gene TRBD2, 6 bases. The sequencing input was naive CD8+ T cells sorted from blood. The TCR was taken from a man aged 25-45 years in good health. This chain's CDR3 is CAISSLGLENYEQYF. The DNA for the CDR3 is TGTGCCATCAGTAGCTTGGGACTGGAAAATTACGAGCAGTACTTC.